This paragraph covers one T cell receptor (beta chain) sequence. The V gene's germline CDR1 is SGHVS and CDR2 FQNEAQ. The CDR3 length is 14 residues. V was clipped by 0 bases and J by 1 base, with 7 bases between them. Treatment meaning: some 20 received Ad26.COV2.S at low or high dose, single or two shots; 5 received placebo; per-sample allocation not given. It was on day 63 after the first vaccine or placebo injection that samples were taken. The administered vaccine (an Ad26 vector) expressed Wuhan-strain SARS-CoV-2 spike. TCRdb's table, derived via immunoSEQ multiplex PCR, lists solely in-frame clones and lacks some. The sample yields hundreds of thousands of clones, roughly nine tenths seen once. The data originate from a study of Ad26.COV2.S vaccination and SARS-CoV-2 variants. Whole-study context: The donor participated in the COV1001 trial, in its Ad26.COV2.S arm. The study gave Ad26.COV2.S intramuscularly, once or twice 56 days apart.

The rearrangement links TRBV7-8 to TRBJ2-7; D might be TRBD1 (6 bases). The TCR comes from a person between 18 and 60 years old who received the Ad26.COV2.S COVID-19 vaccine or a placebo. Sequencing was performed on peripheral blood, taken in a trial of Ad26.COV2.S vaccine versus placebo. The CDR3 spells CASSLAGQSYEQYF. The CDR3 DNA reads TGTGCCAGCAGCTTAGCAGGACAGTCCTACGAGCAGTACTTC.